A single sample gave rise to the 32 T cell receptor beta chains below, sequenced in a study of blood T cell repertoires in COVID-19. The method was immunoSEQ multiplex PCR; TCRdb's version includes in-frame clones alone and lacks a portion of them. The data hold approximately 230,000 clones, with about nine tenths observed a single time. The sample comprised PBMCs or T cells enriched from blood (not recorded which). All receptors derive from a young woman with acute COVID-19.

This rearrangement joins TRBV5-1 to TRBJ2-5, with TRBD1 matching 7 bases. J gave up 10 bases and V 0 bases, and 12 bases lay outside the gene matches. The germline gives CDR1 SGHRS, CDR2 YFSETQ. CDR3 length: 15 amino acids. CDR3 coding DNA: TGCGCCAGCAGCTTGGGAGATTGGGGCCGGGACAGCCAGTACTTC. As protein: CASSLGDWGRDSQYF.

The V gene is TRBV25-1, the J gene TRBJ1-2, with D possibly being TRBD1 (6 bases). The germline V gene encodes CDR1 MGHDK and CDR2 SYGVNS. Trimming took 8 bases from V and 8 from J, leaving 18 bases between them. The CDR3 is 13 amino acids. The CDR3 region is CASGGSQGSGYTF. The DNA for the CDR3 is TGTGCCAGCGGCGGGTCTCAGGGGAGCGGCTACACCTTC.

The chain has TRBV11-1 and TRBJ2-3, with D perhaps TRBD2 (6 bases). The V gene lost 5 bases and the J gene lost 4 bases, with 13 bases spanning the gap. Germline V gene sequence: CDR1 SGHAT, CDR2 FQDESV (reference sequence). The CDR3 covers 14 residues. CDR3 sequence: CASSQDGGADTQYF. CDR3 nucleotides: TGTGCCAGCAGCCAGGACGGAGGGGCAGATACGCAGTATTTT.

This chain connects TRBV5-6 to TRBJ2-7; D gene uncertain. The germline V and J ends were trimmed by 2 bases and 3 bases, with 18 bases remaining between them. Per germline, CDR1 SGHDT and CDR2 YYEEEE. CDR3 length equals 16 residues. The CDR3 loop reads CASSLLTGSTVYEQYF. CDR3 sequence (DNA): TGTGCCAGCAGCTTACTGACCGGGTCTACTGTCTACGAGCAGTACTTC.

The CDR3 reads CASSFEGGSGGSNEQFF. DNA of the CDR3: TGCGCCAGCAGCTTCGAGGGTGGTAGCGGGGGTTCTAATGAGCAGTTCTTC. V gene TRBV5-1 combines with J gene TRBJ2-1, with 9 bases fitting TRBD2. V gave up 2 bases and J gave up 7 bases; unmatched junction bases: 13. Germline loops: CDR1 SGHRS, CDR2 YFSETQ. The CDR3 consists of 17 residues.

The J gene is TRBJ2-5, the V gene TRBV5-4; D is unresolved. Trimming removed 4 bases from V and 2 bases from J, with 3 bases in between. The germline gives CDR1 SGHNT, CDR2 YYREEE (reference sequence). This CDR3 has 11 residues. Here the CDR3 DNA reads TGTGCCAGCAGCCAGCAAGAGACCCAGTACTTC. It is translated as CASSQQETQYF.

CDR3 in amino acids: CASSTNAIAGGPYNEQFF. CDR3 sequence (DNA): TGTGCCAGCAGCACCAACGCCATAGCGGGAGGTCCCTACAATGAGCAGTTCTTC. This sequence joins TRBV9 and TRBJ2-1, with 10 positions matching TRBD2. Germline trimming cut 4 bases from V and 2 bases from J; bases unmatched to any gene: 12. The CDR3 runs to 18 residues. Germline assignment: CDR1 SGDLS and CDR2 YYNGEE.

This clone appeared once. The chain uses TRBV10-3 and TRBJ2-7; 11 bases line up with TRBD2. The CDR3 has 15 amino acids. The V segment lost 5 bases and the J segment 3 bases; nucleotides outside the gene matches: 6. CDR1 is ENHRY and CDR2 is SYGVKD in the germline V gene. CDR3 coding DNA: TGTGCCATCAGTTCATCCGGGACTAGCGGCTACGAGCAGTACTTC. It codes for CAISSSGTSGYEQYF.

The chain uses TRBV27 and TRBJ2-1; 11 nucleotides match TRBD2. Germline V lookup: CDR1 MNHEY, CDR2 SMNVEV (reference sequence). V lost 5 bases, J lost 1 base, and 4 bases stayed unmatched. This CDR3 comprises 16 residues. The CDR3 sequence: CASSLLAGVSYNEQFF. In DNA form, the CDR3 reads TGTGCCAGCAGTCTACTAGCGGGGGTTTCCTACAATGAGCAGTTCTTC.

The chain employs TRBV11-2 and TRBJ1-6, with D tentatively TRBD1 (6 bases). Deletions cut 3 bases from V and 10 bases from J, with 16 bases between. Germline V gene sequence: CDR1 SGHAT, CDR2 FQNNGV. This CDR3 contains 15 residues. This CDR3 is CASSFNAGAGSPLHF. In DNA form, the CDR3 reads TGTGCCAGCAGCTTTAATGCAGGGGCAGGGTCACCCCTCCACTTT.

Written as DNA, the CDR3 is TGTGCCTGGACCGCAGGGTCGGTTCAGCCCCAGCATTTT. Protein product: CAWTAGSVQPQHF. The rearrangement links TRBV30 to TRBJ1-5, with TRBD1 as a possible D gene (5 bases). This CDR3 is 13 amino acids long. Trimming took off 4 bases at V and 6 bases at J, with 13 bases between the two ends. CDR1 and CDR2 from the germline V gene are GTSNPN and SVGIG (reference sequence).

This clone showed up just once. The chain combines TRBV28 with TRBJ2-7; TRBD2 aligns across 7 bases. The CDR3 consists of 15 residues. V lost 6 bases to trimming and J lost 5 bases; unmatched junction nucleotides: 13. CDR1 is MDHEN and CDR2 is SYDVKM in the germline V gene. The CDR3 nucleotides read TGTGCCAGCAGCCTTGGGGCGGGAGTGTTTGACGAGCAGTACTTC. Its translation is CASSLGAGVFDEQYF.

The chain has TRBV19 and TRBJ1-1, with no clear D. V lost 1 base and J 4 bases, leaving 7 bases between the germline ends. The CDR3 totals 13 residues. Germline V lookup: CDR1 LNHDA, CDR2 SQIVND (reference sequence). The CDR3 loop is CASSIVAGTEAFF. The CDR3 DNA follows: TGTGCCAGTAGTATAGTGGCAGGCACTGAAGCTTTCTTT. Full variable domain (rest looked up from reference TRBV19 and TRBJ1-1): DGGITQSPKYLFRKEGQNVTLSCEQNLNHDAMYWYRQDPGQGLRLIYYSQIVNDFQKGDIAEGYSVSREKKESFPLTVTSAQKNPTAFYLCASSIVAGTEAFFGQGTRLTVV.

About this clone itself: The junction differs from germline at one of its ends, possibly a read error. The chain combines TRBV6-5 with TRBJ1-2, with TRBD1 identical over 10 bases. CDR3 size: 15 residues. CDR1 is MNHEY and CDR2 is SVGAGI in the germline V gene. CDR3 region: CASTGQGPPGYDYTF. For the CDR3, the DNA is TGTGCCAGCACGGGACAGGGGCCCCCCGGCTATGACTACACCTTC.

The rearrangement links TRBV15 to TRBJ2-2; D possibly corresponds to TRBD2 (6 bases). This CDR3 region has 15 residues. The germline V gene has CDR1 LNHNV and CDR2 YYDKDF (reference sequence). V gave up 0 bases and J gave up 6 bases, with 11 bases separating them. The CDR3 nucleotides read TGTGCCACCAGCAGAGATAGAGGAGGGGCCGGGGAGCTGTTTTTT. This encodes CATSRDRGGAGELFF.

In its sample, this clone was seen a few times. V and J are TRBV15 and TRBJ1-4; unclear D gene. V was pared by 3 bases and J by 3 bases, with 5 bases between. Germline lookup yields CDR1 LNHNV and CDR2 YYDKDF (reference sequence). The CDR3 covers 13 residues. This chain's CDR3 is CATSSYSNEKLFF. The CDR3 region has the DNA TGTGCCACCAGCAGTTACTCTAATGAAAAACTGTTTTTT.

This chain links TRBV29-1 with TRBJ2-1; 11 bases map to TRBD2. The CDR3 runs to 15 residues. The V and J ends lost 3 bases and 8 bases, in that order; junction bases with no gene match: 9. CDR1 is SQVTM and CDR2 is ANQGSEA in the germline V gene. The CDR3 DNA reads as TGCAGCGTTGAGGGCCTCACTAGCGGGAGAGATGAGCAGTTCTTC. Translating gives CSVEGLTSGRDEQFF.

In nucleotides, the CDR3 is TGCAGCGTCCCGGGGAGAAAAGCTTTCTTT. This gives the protein CSVPGRKAFF. The chain carries TRBV29-1 and TRBJ1-1, with D unresolved. Trimming shortened V by 6 bases and J by 9 bases, and 11 bases separated the two germline ends. The CDR3 sequence is 10 residues long. Germline V lookup: CDR1 SQVTM, CDR2 ANQGSEA.

The V and J genes are TRBV21-1 and TRBJ1-2; the D call in the table, TRBD1, was not verified against the DNA. TRBV21-1 is a known pseudogene. The CDR3 contains 15 residues. As DNA, the CDR3 is TGTGCCAGCAGCAAAATAAGGGACACCAACTATGGCTACACCTTC. This translates into CASSKIRDTNYGYTF.

This chain links TRBV27 with TRBJ1-4; no clear D. V dropped 6 bases and J dropped 0 bases, with 8 bases sitting between them. This CDR3 is built from 14 residues. Germline lookup yields CDR1 MNHEY and CDR2 SMNVEV (reference sequence). The CDR3 coding sequence is TGTGCCAGCAGGCCGGGTGCAACTAATGAAAAACTGTTTTTT. It codes for CASRPGATNEKLFF.

The V gene is TRBV5-1, the J gene TRBJ2-1; 9 bases are a match to TRBD1. The J segment lost 7 bases and the V segment lost 4 bases, leaving 21 bases of the junction unmatched. The CDR3 length is 19 residues. Germline V CDR1 and CDR2: SGHRS, YFSETQ. The CDR3: CASSPTTATRDRVPNEQFF. In DNA, the CDR3 is TGCGCCAGCAGCCCGACTACCGCAACCCGGGACAGGGTTCCTAATGAGCAGTTCTTC.

J is TRBJ2-1 and V is TRBV6-2 or TRBV6-3; the match to TRBD2 covers 10 bases. Per germline, CDR1 MNHEY and CDR2 SVGEGT. This CDR3 region has 18 residues. V was pared by 4 bases and J by 4 bases, with 13 bases of the junction left unmatched. The CDR3 DNA is TGTGCCAGCAGTTTGACCGGGTCCCTAGCGGGAGTGTACAATGAGCAGTTCTTC. This translates into CASSLTGSLAGVYNEQFF.

This chain links TRBV2 with TRBJ2-1; 12 bases agree with TRBD2. This CDR3 contains 17 residues. V shed 6 bases, J shed 0 bases, and the junction held 6 bases outside the gene matches. CDR1 SNHLY and CDR2 FYNNEI come from the germline V gene. CDR3 DNA: TGTGCCAGCAGGGACGGACTAGCGGGGCGCTCCTACAATGAGCAGTTCTTC. Translation: CASRDGLAGRSYNEQFF. Full variable domain (rest looked up from reference TRBV2 and TRBJ2-1): EPEVTQTPSHQVTQMGQEVILRCVPISNHLYFYWYRQILGQKVEFLVSFYNNEISEKSEIFDDQFSVERPDGSNFTLKIRSTKLEDSAMYFCASRDGLAGRSYNEQFFGPGTRLTVL.

This clone has just one count. The CDR3 sequence is CASSHWTGPNYGYTF. CDR3 sequence (DNA): TGCGCCAGCAGCCATTGGACAGGGCCTAACTATGGCTACACCTTC. The V and J genes are TRBV5-1 and TRBJ1-2, with 8 bases aligning to TRBD1. In germline, CDR1 is SGHRS, CDR2 YFSETQ. J lost 0 bases, V lost 4 bases, and 5 bases had no gene match. The CDR3 is made up of 15 amino acids.

The rearrangement links TRBV5-1 to TRBJ2-1; possibly TRBD1 for D (5 bases). Per the germline V gene, CDR1 is SGHRS and CDR2 is YFSETQ. The CDR3 has 13 amino acids. V was shortened by 5 bases and J by 6 bases, with 12 bases between the two germline ends. This chain's CDR3 is CASRAGLTNEQFF. DNA for the CDR3: TGCGCCAGCAGGGCAGGGCTGACCAATGAGCAGTTCTTC.

V is TRBV29-1 and J is TRBJ2-1; 14 bases are shared with TRBD2. V lost 6 bases, J lost 10 bases, and 11 bases stayed unmatched. This CDR3 region has 15 residues. Germline CDR1 is SQVTM and CDR2 is ANQGSEA. The CDR3, as DNA: TGCAGCGTCGGCGGGACTAGCGGGAGCATCAGGGAGCAGTTCTTC. This encodes CSVGGTSGSIREQFF.

The CDR3 protein is CASRRTGLNSAFF. DNA for the CDR3: TGTGCCAGCAGAAGGACAGGATTGAACTCGGCTTTCTTT. V is TRBV6-5 and J is TRBJ1-1; 7 nucleotides align to TRBD1. With 6 bases clipped from V and 11 bases from J, the junction kept 12 bases outside the gene matches. The V gene's germline CDR1 is MNHEY and CDR2 SVGAGI. The CDR3 has 13 residues.

V usage is TRBV27 and J usage is TRBJ2-3, with 13 bases that match TRBD2. CDR1 and CDR2 (germline): MNHEY, SMNVEV (reference sequence). Trimming cost V 6 bases and J 4 bases; bases outside gene matches: 4. CDR3 length: 15 amino acids. Here the CDR3 DNA reads TGTGCCAGCAGGGGGACTAGCGGGATCCCAGATACGCAGTATTTT. It codes for CASRGTSGIPDTQYF.

The rearrangement uses TRBV7-6 and TRBJ2-7; 10 nucleotides line up with TRBD2. CDR1 and CDR2 (germline): SGHVS, FNYEAQ. The J segment lost 5 bases and the V segment lost 3 bases, leaving 7 bases of the junction unmatched. The CDR3 sequence is 15 residues long. The CDR3 region is CASSFSTSGPHEQYF. For the CDR3, the DNA is TGTGCCAGCAGCTTCTCGACTAGCGGGCCCCACGAGCAGTACTTC.

CDR3 region: CASSKSGRGNTEAFF. The CDR3 nucleotides are TGTGCCAGCAGCAAGTCTGGACGGGGGAACACTGAAGCTTTCTTT. V gene TRBV7-9 combines with J gene TRBJ1-1; D not certain. Germline V gene data show CDR1 as SEHNR and CDR2 as FQNEAQ (reference sequence). The V end was cut by 5 bases, the J end by 1 base, with 14 bases between. The CDR3 totals 15 residues.

This sequence joins TRBV27 and TRBJ1-6, with D maybe TRBD1 (6 bases). The CDR3 spans 12 residues. Trimming took off 5 bases at V and 13 bases at J, with 12 bases between the two ends. In germline, CDR1 is MNHEY, CDR2 SMNVEV (reference sequence). CDR3 DNA sequence: TGTGCCAGCAGTGAAAACAGGGCCCCCCTCCACTTT. This codes for CASSENRAPLHF.

The J gene is TRBJ2-1, the V gene TRBV7-2; TRBD2 matches at 8 bases. CDR1 and CDR2 (germline): SGHTA, FQGNSA. V lost 1 base to trimming and J lost 2 bases; unmatched junction nucleotides: 4. CDR3 length equals 16 residues. The CDR3 region has the DNA TGTGCCAGCAGCTTAGTTGGCGGGGGGCCCTACAATGAGCAGTTCTTC. It encodes CASSLVGGGPYNEQFF.